These 12 T cell receptor beta chains were all obtained from the same sample, sequenced in a study of early T cells in non-severe SARS-CoV-2 infection. MiXCR, applied by TCRdb to the 5' RACE reads, yields one record per CDR3 protein. The sample consists of some 52,000 distinct CDR3 sequences, 8% of them appearing once. The material sequenced was whole blood. The receptors were sampled from an adult who was a healthcare worker with PCR-confirmed SARS-CoV-2 infection or an uninfected control (not recorded which).

This clonotype was counted a few times. The rearrangement uses TRBV9 and TRBJ2-7, with TRBD2 identical over 12 bases. The CDR3 covers 16 residues. V gave up 1 base and J gave up 3 bases; unmatched junction bases: 5. CDR1 and CDR2 from the germline V gene are SGDLS and YYNGEE. CDR3 amino acids: CASSVLAGGSVYEQYF. The CDR3 region has the DNA TGTGCCAGCAGCGTACTAGCGGGGGGGTCCGTCTACGAGCAGTACTTC.

The table lists this clonotype with many counts. The chain joins TRBV7-2 to TRBJ2-7, with TRBD2 matching over 7 bases. From germline, CDR1 is SGHTA and CDR2 FQGNSA. Unmatched junction bases numbered 2, after V lost 1 base and J lost 5 bases. There are 13 residues in the CDR3. The CDR3 reads CASSLEAGDEQYF. DNA for the CDR3: TGTGCCAGCAGCTTAGAGGCGGGGGACGAGCAGTACTTC.

This clonotype appeared a few times. The J gene is TRBJ2-5, the V gene TRBV14, with D perhaps matching TRBD1 (5 bases). Per the germline V gene, CDR1 is SGHDN and CDR2 is FVKESK. Trimming removed 0 bases at V and 7 bases at J, with 15 bases between. The CDR3 is made up of 15 amino acids. CDR3 in DNA: TGTGCCAGCAGCCAAGATAGCCCCAGGGTAACGACCCAGTACTTC. This encodes CASSQDSPRVTTQYF.

As regards this clonotype: Since a much larger clone is just one base distant, this may be a read error. This chain uses TRBV12-3 or TRBV12-4 with TRBJ1-6; 8 bases agree with TRBD1. The CDR3 contains 14 residues. The CDR3 loop is CASHRGADNSPLHF. CDR3 coding DNA: TGTGCGAGCCACAGGGGGGCTGATAATTCACCCCTCCACTTT.

The CDR3 nucleotides read TGTGCCAGCAGTTACAGGGTTGATAATTCACCCCTCCACTTT. Translating it yields CASSYRVDNSPLHF. The V gene is TRBV6-5, the J gene TRBJ1-6, with unresolved D. The CDR3 totals 14 residues. Germline V lookup: CDR1 MNHEY, CDR2 SVGAGI. V was trimmed by 2 bases and J by 5 bases, leaving 7 bases between them.

This clonotype was counted ten times or more. This sequence joins TRBV5-5 and TRBJ1-4; D not certain. Germline V gene data show CDR1 as SGHKS and CDR2 as YYEKEE (reference sequence). V lost 4 bases and J 7 bases, leaving 14 bases between the germline ends. The CDR3 contains 14 residues. The CDR3 sequence: CASSLPGRSEKLFF. CDR3 DNA sequence: TGTGCCAGCAGCCTACCGGGGAGGAGTGAAAAACTGTTTTTT.

This clonotype was counted many times. This chain joins TRBV7-9 and TRBJ1-5; D remains unclear. The CDR3 totals 14 residues. V gave up 5 bases and J gave up 0 bases, with 8 bases separating them. Germline V gives CDR1 SEHNR, CDR2 FQNEAQ (reference sequence). For the CDR3, the DNA is TGTGCCAGCAGCCCTTTGTATAGCAATCAGCCCCAGCATTTT. Encoded protein: CASSPLYSNQPQHF.

The rearrangement joins TRBV27 to TRBJ1-6, with 7 bases matching TRBD1. Per the germline V gene, CDR1 is MNHEY and CDR2 is SMNVEV (reference sequence). This CDR3 is 14 amino acids long. V lost 6 bases, J lost 5 bases, and 4 bases stayed unmatched. The DNA for the CDR3 is TGTGCCAGCAGGTATACAGGGGATAATTCACCCCTCCACTTT. Translated: CASRYTGDNSPLHF.

This clonotype was observed a few times. V is TRBV7-8 and J is TRBJ2-7; 12 positions match TRBD2. Germline assignment: CDR1 SGHVS and CDR2 FQNEAQ. The CDR3 is 17 residues long. J was trimmed by 4 bases and V by 0 bases; bases with no gene match: 7. The CDR3 protein is CASSLALAGGPLYEQYF. DNA of the CDR3: TGTGCCAGCAGCTTAGCCCTAGCGGGAGGGCCTCTTTACGAGCAGTACTTC.

This clonotype was counted a few times. The J gene is TRBJ2-3, the V gene TRBV20-1; 7 bases are a match to TRBD2. J lost 6 bases, V lost 2 bases, and 2 bases had no gene match. CDR3 length equals 12 residues. From germline, CDR1 is DFQATT and CDR2 SNEGSKA (reference sequence). CDR3 DNA: TGCAGTGCTAGACCCGGGAGGGATACGCAGTATTTT. It encodes CSARPGRDTQYF.

The chain links TRBV29-1 to TRBJ2-5; a weak D match, TRBD1 (6 bases). The CDR3 has 10 amino acids. Looked up from germline, CDR1 is SQVTM and CDR2 is ANQGSEA. Trimming took off 7 bases at V and 8 bases at J, with 11 bases between the two ends. The CDR3 sequence: CSATGITQYF. Written as DNA, the CDR3 is TGCAGCGCTACAGGGATAACCCAGTACTTC.

The chain couples TRBV7-2 to TRBJ2-7, with 13 bases matching TRBD2. There are 14 residues in the CDR3. Germline V lookup: CDR1 SGHTA, CDR2 FQGNSA. Trimming cost V 7 bases and J 5 bases; bases outside gene matches: 5. The CDR3 nucleotides are TGTGCCAGCACCCGACTAGCGGGAGGCCACGAGCAGTACTTC. The encoded protein is CASTRLAGGHEQYF.